This TCR beta chain comes out of a study of CD8 T cells in ankylosing spondylitis (dated by TCRdb to 2017 to 2019). Context from the whole study: The study profiled T cell receptor beta repertoires in healthy donors and ankylosing spondylitis patients to find disease-linked TCR variants. In total, the full study cohort was made up of over a hundred healthy donors and about two dozen ankylosing spondylitis patients. Samples of peripheral blood were taken, and for ankylosing spondylitis patients, synovial fluid was collected as well. The study at large found these results: The disease-linked clones were reported to be significantly enriched in matched synovial fluid samples from ankylosing spondylitis patients. Blood from ankylosing spondylitis patients appeared to be characterized by a TCR beta motif composed of eight highly homologous amino acid variants. Some of the motif variants had been reported before in the synovial fluid and blood of reactive arthritis patients, a finding that suggests common disease-initiation mechanisms. The disease-linked clones had a CD8+ phenotype and were found at relatively low frequencies in peripheral blood.

The CDR3, from cysteine to phenylalanine, totals 16 residues. The only DNA kept is the CDR3, 48 bases in frame from the first base. CDR1 and CDR2, looked up from the germline V gene, are MNHEY and SVGAGI. Relative to germline, V is 0 bases shorter and J is 7 bases shorter, with 16 bases between their ends. This clonotype was seen many times. No cognate antigen has been identified for it. No quality values exist for individual bases; no much larger clone is one base distant. Sequencing instrument: Illumina HiSeq 2500. Quantitative 5'-RACE with molecular barcodes was used to prepare TCR beta libraries. Concerning the study's data processing: A new computational method based on a probabilistic model of VDJ rearrangement was used to identify disease-linked TCR variants. In-frame beta chains were kept once TCRdb had trimmed the public reads at Q25 with fastp and called clones with MiXCR. Every distinct CDR3 protein forms one entry, paired with its most common genes and DNA. Clone size and V and J calls follow TCRdb, not the original study. The sample yields about 300,000 distinct CDR3 sequences; roughly 11% were counted once. Around 10% of the sample belongs to the ten largest clones.

Sequenced sample: blood, either unsorted or a sorted T cell fraction (not recorded which). This TCR came from a female donor with ankylosing spondylitis or in good health (not recorded which). The chain joins TRBV6-5 to TRBJ2-1; the D gene is perhaps TRBD1 or TRBD2, as each covers 5 bases. The CDR3 reads CASSYSRGSGSNEQFF. In nucleotides, the sequence is TGTGCCAGCAGTTACTCGAGGGGATCGGGGAGTAATGAGCAGTTCTTC.